This T cell receptor (beta chain) was identified in a study of shared clonotypes between healthy human individuals. At the level of the study: Per donor, three plates held CD4 naive cells, three held CD4 memory, two held CD8 naive and one held CD8 memory. The study, taken as a whole, reports: Sampling used blood alone; tissue repertoires probably differ.

Positive CCR7 selection of CD45RO-negative cells yielded the naive CD8 cells, and terminally differentiated effector memory CD45RA+ cells were excluded. Worth noting for this clone: Its specificity is not known.

Sorted-subset replicate PCRs used 200 to 250 ng DNA, approximately 33,000 T cell genomes. Authors' processing steps: In the immunoSEQ data, sequences were junction-only and lacked quality scores, so filtering differed. Sequencing used immunoSEQ multiplex PCR; TCRdb keeps in-frame clones, though not all of them. V and J calls plus clone size are reproduced from that table; the DNA served to infer D and trimming. The sample yields a few hundred thousand clones, around 95% seen once. Germline CDR1 is SQVTM and CDR2 is ANQGSEA. The CDR3 is 11 amino acids. V was shortened by 4 bases and J by 6 bases, with 9 bases between the two germline ends.

The J gene is TRBJ1-1, the V gene TRBV29-1; D perhaps matches TRBD1 (6 bases). Sequencing was performed on naive CD8+ T cells sorted from blood. This receptor was taken from a woman younger than 45 in good health. Written as DNA, the CDR3 is TGCAGCGTTGGGGAGGGGGCTGAAGCTTTCTTT. Protein sequence: CSVGEGAEAFF.